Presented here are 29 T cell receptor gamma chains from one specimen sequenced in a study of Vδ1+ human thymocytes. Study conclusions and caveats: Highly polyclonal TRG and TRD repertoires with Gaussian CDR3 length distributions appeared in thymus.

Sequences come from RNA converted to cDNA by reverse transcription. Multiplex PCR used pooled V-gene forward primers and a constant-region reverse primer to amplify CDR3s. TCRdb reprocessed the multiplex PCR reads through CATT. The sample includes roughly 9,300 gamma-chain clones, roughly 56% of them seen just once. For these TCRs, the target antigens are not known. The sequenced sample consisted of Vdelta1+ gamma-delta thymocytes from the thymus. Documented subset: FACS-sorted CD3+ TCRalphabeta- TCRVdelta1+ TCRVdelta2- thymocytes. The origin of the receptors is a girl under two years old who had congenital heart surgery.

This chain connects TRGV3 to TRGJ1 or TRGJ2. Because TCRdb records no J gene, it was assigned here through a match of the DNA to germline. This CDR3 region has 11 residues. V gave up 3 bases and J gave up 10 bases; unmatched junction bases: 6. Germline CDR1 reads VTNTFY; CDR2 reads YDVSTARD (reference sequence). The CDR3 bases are TGTGCCACCTGGGACGCGAAAAAGAAACTCTTT. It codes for CATWDAKKKLF.

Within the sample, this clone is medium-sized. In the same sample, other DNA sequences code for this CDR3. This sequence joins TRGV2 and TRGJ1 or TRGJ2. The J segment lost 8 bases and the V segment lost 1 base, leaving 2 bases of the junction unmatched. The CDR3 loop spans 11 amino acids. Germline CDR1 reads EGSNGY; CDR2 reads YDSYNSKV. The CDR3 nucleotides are TGTGCCACCTGGGACGGAAATAAGAAACTCTTT. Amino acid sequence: CATWDGNKKLF.

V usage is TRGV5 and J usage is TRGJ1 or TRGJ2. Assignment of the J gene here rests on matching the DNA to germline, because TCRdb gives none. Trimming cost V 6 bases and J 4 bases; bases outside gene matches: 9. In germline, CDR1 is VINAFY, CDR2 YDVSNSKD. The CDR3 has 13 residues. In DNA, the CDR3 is TGTGCCACCTGGTCCGAACCGTATTATAAGAAACTCTTT. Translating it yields CATWSEPYYKKLF.

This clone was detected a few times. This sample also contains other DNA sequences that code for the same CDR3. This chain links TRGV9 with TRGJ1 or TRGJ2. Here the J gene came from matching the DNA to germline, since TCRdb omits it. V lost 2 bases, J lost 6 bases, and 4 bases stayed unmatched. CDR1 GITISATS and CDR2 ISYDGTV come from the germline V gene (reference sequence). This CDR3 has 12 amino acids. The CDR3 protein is CALWEASYKKLF. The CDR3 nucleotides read TGTGCCTTGTGGGAGGCGTCTTATAAGAAACTCTTT.

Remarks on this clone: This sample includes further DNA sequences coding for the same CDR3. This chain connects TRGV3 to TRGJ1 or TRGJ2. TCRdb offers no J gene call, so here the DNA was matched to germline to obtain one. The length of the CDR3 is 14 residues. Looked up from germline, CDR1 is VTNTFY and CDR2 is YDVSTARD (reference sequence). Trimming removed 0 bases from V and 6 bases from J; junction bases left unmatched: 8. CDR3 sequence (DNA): TGTGCCACCTGGGACAGGCCTGGGGGTTATAAGAAACTCTTT. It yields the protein CATWDRPGGYKKLF.

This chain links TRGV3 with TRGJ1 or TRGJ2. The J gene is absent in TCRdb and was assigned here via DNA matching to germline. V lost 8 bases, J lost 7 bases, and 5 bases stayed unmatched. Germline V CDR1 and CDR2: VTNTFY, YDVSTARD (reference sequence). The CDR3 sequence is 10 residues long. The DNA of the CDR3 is TGTGCCACCTTTCGCTATAAGAAACTCTTT. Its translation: CATFRYKKLF.

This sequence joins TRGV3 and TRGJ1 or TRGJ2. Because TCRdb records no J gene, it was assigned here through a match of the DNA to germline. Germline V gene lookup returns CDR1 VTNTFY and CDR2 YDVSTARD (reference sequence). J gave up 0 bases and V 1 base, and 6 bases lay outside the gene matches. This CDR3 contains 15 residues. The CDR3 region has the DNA TGTGCCACCTGGGACAGAGTGATGAATTATTATAAGAAACTCTTT. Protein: CATWDRVMNYYKKLF.

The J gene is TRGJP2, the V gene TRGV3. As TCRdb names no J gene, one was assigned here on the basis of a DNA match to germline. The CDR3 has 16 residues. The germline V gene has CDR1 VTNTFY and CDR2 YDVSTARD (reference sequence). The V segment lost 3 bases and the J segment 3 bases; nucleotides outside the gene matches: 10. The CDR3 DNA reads TGTGCCACCTGGGACCCCGGGGTCGGTAGTGATTGGATCAAGACGTTT. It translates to CATWDPGVGSDWIKTF.

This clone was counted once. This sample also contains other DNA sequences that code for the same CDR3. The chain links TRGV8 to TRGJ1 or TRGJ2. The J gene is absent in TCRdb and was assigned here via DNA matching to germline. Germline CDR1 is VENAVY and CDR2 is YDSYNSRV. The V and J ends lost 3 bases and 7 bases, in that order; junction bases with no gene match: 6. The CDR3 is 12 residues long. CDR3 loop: CATWDSSYKKLF. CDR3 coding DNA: TGTGCCACCTGGGATTCGAGCTATAAGAAACTCTTT.

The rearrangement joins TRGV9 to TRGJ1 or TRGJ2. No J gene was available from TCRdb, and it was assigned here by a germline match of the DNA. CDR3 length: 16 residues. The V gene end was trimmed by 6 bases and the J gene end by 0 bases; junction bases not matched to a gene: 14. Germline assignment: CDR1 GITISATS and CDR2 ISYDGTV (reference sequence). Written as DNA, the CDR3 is TGTGCCTTGTGGAAGCTGGGGGGGGAGAATTATTATAAGAAACTCTTT. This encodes CALWKLGGENYYKKLF.

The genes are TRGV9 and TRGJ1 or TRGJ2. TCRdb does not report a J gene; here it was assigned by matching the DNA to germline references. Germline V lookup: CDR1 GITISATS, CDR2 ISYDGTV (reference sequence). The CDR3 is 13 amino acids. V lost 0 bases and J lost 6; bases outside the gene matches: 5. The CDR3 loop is CALWEVQSYKKLF. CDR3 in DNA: TGTGCCTTGTGGGAGGTGCAGAGTTATAAGAAACTCTTT.

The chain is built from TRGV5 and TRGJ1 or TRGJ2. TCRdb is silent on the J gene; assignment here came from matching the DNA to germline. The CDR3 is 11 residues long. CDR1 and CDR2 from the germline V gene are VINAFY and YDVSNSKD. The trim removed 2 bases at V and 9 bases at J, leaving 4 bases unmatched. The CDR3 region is CATWDILKKLF. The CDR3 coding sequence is TGTGCCACCTGGGACATCCTTAAGAAACTCTTT.

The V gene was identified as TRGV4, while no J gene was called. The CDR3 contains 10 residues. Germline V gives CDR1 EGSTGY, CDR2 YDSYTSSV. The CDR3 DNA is TGTGCTACCTGGGATGGTCTTAGACTCTTT. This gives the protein CATWDGLRLF.

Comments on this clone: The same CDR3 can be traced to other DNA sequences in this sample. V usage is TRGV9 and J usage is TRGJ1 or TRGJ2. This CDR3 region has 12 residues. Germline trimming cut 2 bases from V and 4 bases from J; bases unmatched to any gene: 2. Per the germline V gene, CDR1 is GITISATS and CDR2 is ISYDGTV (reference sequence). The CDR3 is CALWEGYYKKLF. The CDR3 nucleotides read TGTGCCTTGTGGGAGGGCTATTATAAGAAACTCTTT.

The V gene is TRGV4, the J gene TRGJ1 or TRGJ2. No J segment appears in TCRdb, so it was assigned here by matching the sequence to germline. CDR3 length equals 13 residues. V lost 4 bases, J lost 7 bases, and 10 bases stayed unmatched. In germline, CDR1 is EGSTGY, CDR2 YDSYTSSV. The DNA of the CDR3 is TGTGCCACCTGGGACGCAGTTTGGTATAAGAAACTCTTT. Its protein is CATWDAVWYKKLF.

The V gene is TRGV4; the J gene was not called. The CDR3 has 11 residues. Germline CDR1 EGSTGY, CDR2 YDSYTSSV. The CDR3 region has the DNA TGTGCCACCTGGGATGGGCCGGTTGTGCTCTTT. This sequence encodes CATWDGPVVLF.

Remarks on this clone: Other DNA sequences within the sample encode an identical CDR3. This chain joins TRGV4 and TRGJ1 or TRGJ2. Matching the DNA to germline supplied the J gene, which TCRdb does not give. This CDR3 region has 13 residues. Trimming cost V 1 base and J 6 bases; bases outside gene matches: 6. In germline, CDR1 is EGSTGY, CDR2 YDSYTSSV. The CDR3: CATWDGRCYKKLF. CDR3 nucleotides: TGTGCCACCTGGGATGGACGATGTTATAAGAAACTCTTT.

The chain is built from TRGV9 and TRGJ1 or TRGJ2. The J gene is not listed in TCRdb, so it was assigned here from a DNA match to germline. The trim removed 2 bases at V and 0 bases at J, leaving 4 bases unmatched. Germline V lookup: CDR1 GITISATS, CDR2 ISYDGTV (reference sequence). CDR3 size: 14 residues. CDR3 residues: CALWEDRNYYKKLF. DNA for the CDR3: TGTGCCTTGTGGGAGGATAGGAATTATTATAAGAAACTCTTT.

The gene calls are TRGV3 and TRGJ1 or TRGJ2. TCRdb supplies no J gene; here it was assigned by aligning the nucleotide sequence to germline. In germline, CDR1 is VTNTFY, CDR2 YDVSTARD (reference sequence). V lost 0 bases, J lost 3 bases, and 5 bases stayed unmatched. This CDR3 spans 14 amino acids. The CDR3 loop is CATWDRRVYYKKLF. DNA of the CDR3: TGTGCCACCTGGGACAGGCGGGTTTATTATAAGAAACTCTTT.

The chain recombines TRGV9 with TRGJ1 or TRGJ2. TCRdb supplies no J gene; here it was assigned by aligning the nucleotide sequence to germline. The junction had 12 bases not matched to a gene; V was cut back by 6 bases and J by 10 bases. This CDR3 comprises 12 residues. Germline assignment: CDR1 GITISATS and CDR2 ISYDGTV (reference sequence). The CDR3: CALWWVGEKKLF. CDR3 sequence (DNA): TGTGCCTTGTGGTGGGTCGGGGAGAAGAAACTCTTT.

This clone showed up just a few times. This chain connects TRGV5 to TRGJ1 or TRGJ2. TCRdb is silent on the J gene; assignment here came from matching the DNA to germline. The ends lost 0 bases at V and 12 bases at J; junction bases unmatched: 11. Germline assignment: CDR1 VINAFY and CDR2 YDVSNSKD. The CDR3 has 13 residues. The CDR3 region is CATWDRRVFGKLF. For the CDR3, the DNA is TGTGCCACCTGGGACAGGCGGGTTTTTGGGAAACTCTTT.

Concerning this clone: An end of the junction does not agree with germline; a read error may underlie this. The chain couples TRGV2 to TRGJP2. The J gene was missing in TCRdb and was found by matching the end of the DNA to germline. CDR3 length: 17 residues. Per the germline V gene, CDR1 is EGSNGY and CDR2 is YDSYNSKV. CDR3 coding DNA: TGTGCCACCTGGGACGGGCAAGATGATAGCAGTGATTGGATCAAGACGTTT. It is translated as CATWDGQDDSSDWIKTF.

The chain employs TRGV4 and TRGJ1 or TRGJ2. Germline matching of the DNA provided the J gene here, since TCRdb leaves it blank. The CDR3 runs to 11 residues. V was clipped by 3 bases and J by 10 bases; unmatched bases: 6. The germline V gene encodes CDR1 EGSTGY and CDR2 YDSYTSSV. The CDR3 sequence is CATWDRKKKLF. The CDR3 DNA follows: TGTGCCACCTGGGATCGTAAGAAGAAACTCTTT.

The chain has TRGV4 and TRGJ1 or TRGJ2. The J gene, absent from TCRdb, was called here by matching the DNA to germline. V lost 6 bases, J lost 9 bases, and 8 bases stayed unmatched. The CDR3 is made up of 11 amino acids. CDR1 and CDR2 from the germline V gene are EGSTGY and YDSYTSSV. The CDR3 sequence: CATWRISKKLF. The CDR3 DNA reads TGTGCCACCTGGAGAATAAGTAAGAAACTCTTT.

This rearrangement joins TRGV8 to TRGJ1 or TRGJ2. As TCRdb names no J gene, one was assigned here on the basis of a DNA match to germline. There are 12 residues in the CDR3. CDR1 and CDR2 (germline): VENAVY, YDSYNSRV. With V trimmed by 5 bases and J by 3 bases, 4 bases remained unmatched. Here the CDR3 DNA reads TGTGCCACCTGGGTCTTTTATTATAAGAAACTCTTT. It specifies CATWVFYYKKLF.

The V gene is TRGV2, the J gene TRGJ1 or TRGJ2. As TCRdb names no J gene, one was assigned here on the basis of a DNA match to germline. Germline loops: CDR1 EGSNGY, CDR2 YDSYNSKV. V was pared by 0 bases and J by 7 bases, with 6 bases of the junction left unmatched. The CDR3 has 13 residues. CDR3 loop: CATWDGLEYKKLF. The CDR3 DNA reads TGTGCCACCTGGGACGGGCTGGAGTATAAGAAACTCTTT.

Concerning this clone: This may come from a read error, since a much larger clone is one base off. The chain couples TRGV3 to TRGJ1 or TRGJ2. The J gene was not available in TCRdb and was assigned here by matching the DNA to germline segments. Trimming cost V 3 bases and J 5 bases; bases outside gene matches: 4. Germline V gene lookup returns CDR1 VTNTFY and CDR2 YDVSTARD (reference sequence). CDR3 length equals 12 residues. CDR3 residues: CATWDGNYKKLF. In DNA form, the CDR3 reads TGTGCCACCTGGGACGGTAATTATAAGAAACTCTTT.

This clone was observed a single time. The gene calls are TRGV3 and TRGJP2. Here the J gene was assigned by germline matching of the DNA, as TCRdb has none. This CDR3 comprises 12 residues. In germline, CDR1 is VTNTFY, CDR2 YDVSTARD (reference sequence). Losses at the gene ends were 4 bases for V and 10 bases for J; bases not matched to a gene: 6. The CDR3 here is CATWEGGWIKTF. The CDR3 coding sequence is TGTGCCACCTGGGAGGGGGGTTGGATCAAGACGTTT.

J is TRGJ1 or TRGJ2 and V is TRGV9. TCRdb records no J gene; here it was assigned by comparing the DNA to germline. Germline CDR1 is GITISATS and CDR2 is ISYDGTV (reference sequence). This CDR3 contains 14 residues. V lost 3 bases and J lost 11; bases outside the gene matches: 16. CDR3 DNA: TGTGCCTTGTGGGAGCAAAGGAATGAATCCGAGAAACTCTTT. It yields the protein CALWEQRNESEKLF.